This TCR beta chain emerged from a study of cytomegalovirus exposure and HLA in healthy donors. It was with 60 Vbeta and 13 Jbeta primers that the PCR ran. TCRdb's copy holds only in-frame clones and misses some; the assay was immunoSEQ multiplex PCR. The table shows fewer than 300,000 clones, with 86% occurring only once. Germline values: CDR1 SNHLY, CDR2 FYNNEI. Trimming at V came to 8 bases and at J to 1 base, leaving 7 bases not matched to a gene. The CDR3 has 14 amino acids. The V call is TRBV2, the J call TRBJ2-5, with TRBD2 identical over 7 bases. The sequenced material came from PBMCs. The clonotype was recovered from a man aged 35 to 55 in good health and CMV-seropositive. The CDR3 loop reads CASGLAETQETQYF. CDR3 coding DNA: TGTGCCAGCGGGCTAGCGGAAACCCAAGAGACCCAGTACTTC.